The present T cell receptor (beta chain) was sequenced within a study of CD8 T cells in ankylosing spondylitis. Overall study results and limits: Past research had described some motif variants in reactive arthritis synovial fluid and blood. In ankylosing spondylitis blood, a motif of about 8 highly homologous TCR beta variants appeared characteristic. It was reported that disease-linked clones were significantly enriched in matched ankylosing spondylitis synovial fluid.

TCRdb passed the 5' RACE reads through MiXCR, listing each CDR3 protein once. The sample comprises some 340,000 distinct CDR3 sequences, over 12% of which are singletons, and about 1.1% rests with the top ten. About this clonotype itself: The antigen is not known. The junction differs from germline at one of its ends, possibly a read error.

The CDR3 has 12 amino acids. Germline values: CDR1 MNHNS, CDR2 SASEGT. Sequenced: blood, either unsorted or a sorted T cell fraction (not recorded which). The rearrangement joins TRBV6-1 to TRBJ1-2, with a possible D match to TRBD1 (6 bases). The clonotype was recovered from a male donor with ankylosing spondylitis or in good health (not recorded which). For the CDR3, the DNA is TGTGCCAGCAGTGAAAGACAGGCGGGGGGAGCCTTC. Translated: CASSERQAGGAF.